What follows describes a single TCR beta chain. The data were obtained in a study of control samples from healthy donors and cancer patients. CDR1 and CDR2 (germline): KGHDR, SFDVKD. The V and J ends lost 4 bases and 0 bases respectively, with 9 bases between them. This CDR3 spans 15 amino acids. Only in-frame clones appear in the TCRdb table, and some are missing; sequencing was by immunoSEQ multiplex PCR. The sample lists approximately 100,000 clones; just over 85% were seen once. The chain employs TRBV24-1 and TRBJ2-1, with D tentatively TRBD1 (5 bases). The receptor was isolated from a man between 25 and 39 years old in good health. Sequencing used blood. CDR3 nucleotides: TGTGCCACCAGTGACCCCGACAGCTCCTACAATGAGCAGTTCTTC. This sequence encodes CATSDPDSSYNEQFF.